This T cell receptor (beta chain) originates from a study of blood T cell repertoires in COVID-19. Overall study: PBMCs, B-cell-depleted T cells, or T cells provided the cDNA or gDNA that made up the material.

The ends were cut back, 0 bases at V and 4 bases at J, with 9 bases in the middle. The CDR3 is 14 residues long. Germline values: CDR1 MGHRA, CDR2 YSYEKL. Sequencing used immunoSEQ multiplex PCR; TCRdb keeps in-frame clones, though not all of them. The table has roughly 400,000 clones, approximately 85% seen once; the top ten hold approximately 2.1%. The source material was PBMCs or T cells enriched from blood (not recorded which). This TCR was sampled from a woman between 40 and 55 years old with acute COVID-19. The V call is TRBV4-1, the J call TRBJ2-5; a possible D gene is TRBD2 (5 bases). CDR3 amino acids: CASSQDLASETQYF. CDR3 nucleotide sequence: TGCGCCAGCAGCCAAGATCTAGCATCAGAGACCCAGTACTTC.